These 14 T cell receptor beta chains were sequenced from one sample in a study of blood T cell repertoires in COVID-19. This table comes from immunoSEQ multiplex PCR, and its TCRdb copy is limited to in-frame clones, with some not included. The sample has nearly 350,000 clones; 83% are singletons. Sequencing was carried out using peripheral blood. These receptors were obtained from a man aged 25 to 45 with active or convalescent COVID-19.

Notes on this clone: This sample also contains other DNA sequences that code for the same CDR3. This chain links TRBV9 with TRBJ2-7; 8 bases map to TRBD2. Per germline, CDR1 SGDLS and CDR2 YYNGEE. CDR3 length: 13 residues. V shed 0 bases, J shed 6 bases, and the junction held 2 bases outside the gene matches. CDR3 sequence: CASSVGSGGEQYF. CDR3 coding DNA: TGTGCCAGCAGCGTAGGAAGCGGGGGCGAGCAGTACTTC.

CDR3 protein: CASSVGTGGGSNQPQHF. Written as DNA, the CDR3 is TGTGCCAGCAGCGTAGGGACAGGGGGAGGTAGCAATCAGCCCCAGCATTTT. The V and J genes are TRBV9 and TRBJ1-5; 10 nucleotides match TRBD1. Germline CDR1 SGDLS, CDR2 YYNGEE. Losses at the gene ends were 0 bases for V and 0 bases for J; bases not matched to a gene: 3. The CDR3 loop spans 17 amino acids.

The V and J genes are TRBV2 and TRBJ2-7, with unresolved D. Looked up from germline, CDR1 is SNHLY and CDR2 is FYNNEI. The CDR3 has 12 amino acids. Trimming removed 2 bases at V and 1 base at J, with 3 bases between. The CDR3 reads CASSEQSYEQYF. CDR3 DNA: TGTGCCAGCAGTGAACAGTCCTACGAGCAGTACTTC.

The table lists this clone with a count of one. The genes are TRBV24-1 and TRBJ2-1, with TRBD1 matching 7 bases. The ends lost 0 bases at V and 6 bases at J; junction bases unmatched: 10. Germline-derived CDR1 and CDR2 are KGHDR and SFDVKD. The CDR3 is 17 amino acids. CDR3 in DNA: TGTGCCACCAGTGATTTGAGTTTAGGGGGCAGGGGCAATGAGCAGTTCTTC. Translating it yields CATSDLSLGGRGNEQFF.

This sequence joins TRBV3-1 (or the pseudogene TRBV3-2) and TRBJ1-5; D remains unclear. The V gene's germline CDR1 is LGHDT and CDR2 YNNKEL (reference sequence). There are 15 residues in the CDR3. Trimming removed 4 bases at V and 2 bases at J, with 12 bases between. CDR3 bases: TGTGCCAGCAGCCCCGTCCTTCGGGGCAATCAGCCCCAGCATTTT. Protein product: CASSPVLRGNQPQHF.

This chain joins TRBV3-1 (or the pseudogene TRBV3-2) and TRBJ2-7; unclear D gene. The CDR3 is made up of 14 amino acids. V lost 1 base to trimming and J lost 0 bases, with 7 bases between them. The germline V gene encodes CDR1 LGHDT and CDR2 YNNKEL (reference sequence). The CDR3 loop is CASSQAHSSYEQYF. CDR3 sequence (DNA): TGTGCCAGCAGCCAAGCGCACAGCTCCTACGAGCAGTACTTC.

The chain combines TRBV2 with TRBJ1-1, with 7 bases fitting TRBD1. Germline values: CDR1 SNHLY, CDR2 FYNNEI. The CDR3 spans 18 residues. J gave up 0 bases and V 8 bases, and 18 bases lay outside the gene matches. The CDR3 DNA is TGTGCCAGCGGAACCCCCTTGCTCGACAGGGACATGAACACTGAAGCTTTCTTT. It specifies CASGTPLLDRDMNTEAFF.

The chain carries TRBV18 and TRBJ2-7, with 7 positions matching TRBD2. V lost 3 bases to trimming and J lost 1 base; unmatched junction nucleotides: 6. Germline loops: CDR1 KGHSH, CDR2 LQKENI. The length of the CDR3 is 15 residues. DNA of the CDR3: TGTGCCAGCTCACCGAGTAGCGGGCTATCCTACGAGCAGTACTTC. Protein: CASSPSSGLSYEQYF.

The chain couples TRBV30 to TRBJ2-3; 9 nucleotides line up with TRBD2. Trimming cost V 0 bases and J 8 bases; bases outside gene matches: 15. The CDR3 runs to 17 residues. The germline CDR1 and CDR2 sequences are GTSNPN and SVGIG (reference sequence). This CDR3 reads CAWSVRLGLAQGGTQYF. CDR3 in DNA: TGTGCCTGGAGTGTACGATTGGGACTAGCCCAGGGGGGTACGCAGTATTTT.

The CDR3, as DNA: TGTGCCACCAGCGCGAGACCGGGTAGCAATCAGCCCCAGCATTTT. This gives the protein CATSARPGSNQPQHF. The chain combines TRBV15 with TRBJ1-5; D unresolved. Trimming took off 5 bases at V and 0 bases at J, with 11 bases between the two ends. The CDR3 spans 15 residues. Germline CDR1 and CDR2: LNHNV and YYDKDF (reference sequence).

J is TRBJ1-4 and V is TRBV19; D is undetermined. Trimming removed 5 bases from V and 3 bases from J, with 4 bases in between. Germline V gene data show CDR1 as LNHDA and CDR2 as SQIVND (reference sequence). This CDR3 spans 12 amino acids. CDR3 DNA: TGTGCCAGTAGTTTCTCTAATGAAAAACTGTTTTTT. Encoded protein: CASSFSNEKLFF.

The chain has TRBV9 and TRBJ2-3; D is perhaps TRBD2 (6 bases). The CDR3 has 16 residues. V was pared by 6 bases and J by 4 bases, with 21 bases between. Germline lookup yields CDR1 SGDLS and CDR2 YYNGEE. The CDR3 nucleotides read TGTGCCAGCACCCCGACTAGTAGGAGGGAAGCAGATACGCAGTATTTT. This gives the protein CASTPTSRREADTQYF. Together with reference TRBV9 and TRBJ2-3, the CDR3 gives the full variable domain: DSGVTQTPKHLITATGQRVTLRCSPRSGDLSVYWYQQSLDQGLQFLIQYYNGEERAKGNILERFSAQQFPDLHSELNLSSLELGDSALYFCASTPTSRREADTQYFGPGTRLTVL.

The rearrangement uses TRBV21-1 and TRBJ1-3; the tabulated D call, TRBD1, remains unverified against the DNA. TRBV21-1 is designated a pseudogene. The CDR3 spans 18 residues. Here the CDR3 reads CASSKALGATGAGNTIYF. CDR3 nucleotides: TGTGCCAGCAGCAAAGCGCTTGGGGCAACAGGTGCTGGAAACACCATATATTTT.

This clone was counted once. This chain's CDR3 is CASSSGTSGFAEQYF. The CDR3 DNA reads TGTGCCAGCAGTTCCGGGACTAGCGGGTTCGCCGAGCAGTACTTC. The chain recombines TRBV27 with TRBJ2-7, with TRBD2 matching 12 bases. Germline V gene sequence: CDR1 MNHEY, CDR2 SMNVEV (reference sequence). V gave up 4 bases and J gave up 6 bases; unmatched junction bases: 7. This CDR3 contains 15 residues.